Below, 16 T cell receptor beta chains from the same sample are listed, as sequenced in a study of post-analysis software for immune sequencing data. General study points: TRBV5-6, TRBV5-1 and TRBV20-1 were among five TRBV segments more frequent in patients than controls.

These receptors are not linked to any known antigen. Carried by the TCR beta cDNA libraries were unique molecular identifiers. TCRdb itself ran the PCR reads through MiXCR, one entry per CDR3 protein. Of hundreds of thousands of distinct CDR3 sequences in the sample, 59% were seen once. Sequencing was done on a sample of blood. Receptors were obtained from a girl aged 2 to 9 with multiple sclerosis.

The gene calls are TRBV20-1 and TRBJ1-1; TRBD1 agrees at 7 bases. The CDR3 loop spans 12 amino acids. Per germline, CDR1 DFQATT and CDR2 SNEGSKA (reference sequence). V lost 4 bases and J lost 2; bases outside the gene matches: 1. CDR3 in DNA: TGCAGTGCTACAGGGGGTAACACTGAAGCTTTCTTT. The encoded protein is CSATGGNTEAFF.

The table lists this clonotype with a few counts. This chain uses TRBV29-1 with TRBJ1-4; D may be TRBD1 (5 bases). This CDR3 has 14 residues. Germline V CDR1 and CDR2: SQVTM, ANQGSEA. V lost 4 bases and J lost 0, with 9 bases in between. For the CDR3, the DNA is TGCAGCGTTGCATGGGGCGCAACTAATGAAAAACTGTTTTTT. This gives the protein CSVAWGATNEKLFF. The variable domain in full, completed from reference TRBV29-1 and TRBJ1-4, reads SAVISQKPSRDICQRGTSLTIQCQVDSQVTMMFWYRQQPGQSLTLIATANQGSEATYESGFVIDKFPISRPNLTFSTLTVSNMSPEDSSIYLCSVAWGATNEKLFFGSGTQLSVL.

This clonotype was detected only once. The V gene is TRBV5-1, the J gene TRBJ2-1, with TRBD2 matching 9 bases. Germline CDR1 is SGHRS and CDR2 is YFSETQ. The CDR3 totals 15 residues. Unmatched junction bases numbered 5, after V lost 4 bases and J lost 3 bases. Written as DNA, the CDR3 is TGCGCCAGCAGCAAGGGACTAGCTTACTACAATGAGCAGTTCTTC. Translated: CASSKGLAYYNEQFF.

The chain employs TRBV13 and TRBJ2-5, with 7 bases matching TRBD2. Germline values: CDR1 PRHDT, CDR2 FYEKMQ (reference sequence). V shed 5 bases, J shed 7 bases, and the junction held 13 bases outside the gene matches. This CDR3 has 15 amino acids. The CDR3 sequence: CASSPGSGVGGTQYF. Here the CDR3 DNA reads TGTGCCAGCAGCCCAGGGAGCGGGGTCGGGGGGACCCAGTACTTC.

The chain combines TRBV12-3 or TRBV12-4 with TRBJ2-3, with D perhaps TRBD2 (6 bases). Trimming stripped 6 bases from V and 5 bases from J, with 18 bases between. This CDR3 has 15 residues. Here the CDR3 reads CASSAVPGLQDTQYF. The CDR3 DNA reads as TGTGCCAGCAGCGCAGTCCCGGGACTCCAAGATACGCAGTATTTT.

The V gene is TRBV7-2, the J gene TRBJ2-3; tentative D call: TRBD2 (5 bases). The V end was cut by 0 bases, the J end by 4 bases, with 14 bases between. Germline loops: CDR1 SGHTA, CDR2 FQGNSA. The CDR3 covers 16 residues. The DNA of the CDR3 is TGTGCCAGCAGCTTAGCCCCCGCGGGTCAACCAGATACGCAGTATTTT. This translates into CASSLAPAGQPDTQYF.

The CDR3 region is CASSTAITSGANVLTF. The CDR3 nucleotides read TGCGCCAGCAGCACAGCAATTACCTCTGGGGCCAACGTCCTGACTTTC. The chain recombines TRBV5-1 with TRBJ2-6; D remains ambiguous. Germline V gives CDR1 SGHRS, CDR2 YFSETQ. The CDR3 covers 16 residues. The V end lost 4 bases, the J end lost 0 bases, and 11 bases lay between the germline ends.

The chain recombines TRBV20-1 with TRBJ2-5; D may be TRBD1 or TRBD2 (7 bases each). The CDR3 has 16 amino acids. CDR1 and CDR2 (germline): DFQATT, SNEGSKA (reference sequence). With 2 bases removed from V and 3 bases from J, the gap between germline ends came to 19 bases. The CDR3 DNA reads TGCAGTGCTAGAAGGGAACAGGGGAGGGGGGAAGAGACCCAGTACTTC. As protein: CSARREQGRGEETQYF.

This sequence joins TRBV12-3 or TRBV12-4 and TRBJ2-7, with 7 bases identical to TRBD1. This CDR3 is 14 amino acids long. The J segment lost 4 bases and the V segment lost 5 bases, leaving 8 bases of the junction unmatched. The CDR3 is CASSNTGQSYEQYF. CDR3 in DNA: TGTGCCAGCAGTAATACGGGACAGAGTTACGAGCAGTACTTC.

The chain joins TRBV11-2 to TRBJ2-1; 8 nucleotides align to TRBD1. The CDR3 is 13 residues long. The V gene's germline CDR1 is SGHAT and CDR2 FQNNGV. Trimming at V came to 5 bases and at J to 6 bases, leaving 3 bases not matched to a gene. The CDR3 DNA sequence: TGTGCCAGCAGCCCGACAGGGGTCAATGAGCAGTTCTTC. This translates into CASSPTGVNEQFF.

This chain connects TRBV29-1 to TRBJ2-1, with TRBD2 matching 7 bases. The DNA end is more similar to TRBJ2-7, so the J call may be wrong. Germline loops: CDR1 SQVTM, CDR2 ANQGSEA. The CDR3 spans 15 residues. The CDR3 here is CSVEGGRRRNGEQYF. The DNA for the CDR3 is TGCAGCGTTGAGGGGGGGAGGAGAAGGAACGGTGAGCAGTACTTC.

DNA of the CDR3: TGTGCCACCAGGGCCCTTGGAACAGATACGCAGTATTTT. This sequence encodes CATRALGTDTQYF. The rearrangement uses TRBV24-1 and TRBJ2-3; D call uncertain. CDR1 KGHDR and CDR2 SFDVKD come from the germline V gene. This CDR3 comprises 13 residues. Trimming took 7 bases from V and 3 from J, leaving 10 bases between them.

The rearrangement uses TRBV5-1 and TRBJ1-4; 12 bases line up with TRBD1. The CDR3 loop spans 18 amino acids. V lost 4 bases and J lost 5; bases outside the gene matches: 12. Per germline, CDR1 SGHRS and CDR2 YFSETQ. The CDR3 bases are TGCGCCAGCAGCAATCCACCGGGACAGGGGGCAAGGAATGAAAAACTGTTTTTT. Protein product: CASSNPPGQGARNEKLFF. The full variable domain, with the rest looked up from reference TRBV5-1 and TRBJ1-4, is KAGVTQTPRYLIKTRGQQVTLSCSPISGHRSVSWYQQTPGQGLQFLFEYFSETQRNKGNFPGRFSGRQFSNSRSEMNVSTLELGDSALYLCASSNPPGQGARNEKLFFGSGTQLSVL.

V usage is TRBV4-3 and J usage is TRBJ2-1; 9 bases match TRBD2. The CDR3 is made up of 17 amino acids. CDR1 is LGHNA, CDR2 YSLEER, per germline. With 0 bases clipped from V and 8 bases from J, the junction kept 11 bases outside the gene matches. The CDR3 DNA sequence: TGCGCCAGCAGCCAAGAATGGGTCGCTAGCGGGGAGCATGAGCAGTTCTTC. It codes for CASSQEWVASGEHEQFF.

This chain joins TRBV5-1 and TRBJ1-2; D is unresolved. The CDR3 consists of 14 residues. With 1 base removed from V and 2 bases from J, the gap between germline ends came to 9 bases. Per germline, CDR1 SGHRS and CDR2 YFSETQ. The CDR3 nucleotides are TGCGCCAGCAGCTTGATGGACGGAAACTATGGCTACACCTTC. Translation: CASSLMDGNYGYTF.

This clonotype was counted a few times. The V gene is TRBV6-5, the J gene TRBJ1-2, with 7 positions matching TRBD1. CDR1 MNHEY and CDR2 SVGAGI come from the germline V gene. Unmatched junction bases numbered 16, after V lost 8 bases and J lost 7 bases. The CDR3 is 15 amino acids. The CDR3 loop is CASQRDSGVEAGYTF. The CDR3 nucleotides are TGTGCCAGCCAGCGGGACAGTGGGGTTGAGGCTGGCTACACCTTC.